A single T cell receptor (beta chain) is shown here with its context. Other DNA sequences in this specimen translate into the identical CDR3. As handled by the study authors: Quantification of nucleated cells was approximated via reference gene primer amplification. Sequenced by immunoSEQ multiplex PCR; TCRdb stores in-frame clones only, minus some. V, J and clone size were drawn from that table, and D and trimming were deduced from the DNA. This sample carries a few hundred thousand clones, about 81% of them seen once, and the ten largest clones take about 4%. The data were obtained in a study of blood T cell repertoires in COVID-19. CDR1 is MNHEY and CDR2 is SVGAGI in the germline V gene. This CDR3 has 14 amino acids. Cohorts were based on clinical histories the participants reported.

Material for sequencing was PBMCs or T cells enriched from blood (not recorded which). The TCR originated in a man aged 30 to 45 with acute COVID-19. The gene calls are TRBV6-5 and TRBJ2-7, with 7 bases aligning to TRBD1. CDR3 coding DNA: TGTGCCAGCAGTGACTCTGGGACAGCGTACGAGCAGTACGTC. Residues: CASSDSGTAYEQYV.